Listed below are T cell receptor beta chains from one sample, sequenced in a study of cytomegalovirus exposure and HLA in healthy donors. The assay was immunoSEQ multiplex PCR, and TCRdb's table has in-frame clones only and misses some. The sample shows about 79,000 clones, over 85% of them seen only once. Sequenced: PBMCs. These receptors were obtained from a woman in her twenties or thirties in good health and CMV-seronegative. The CDR3 runs from the conserved cysteine through the conserved F or W. A D gene is named only where the DNA matches it firmly. Clone size, where shown, is once, few, many, or a class for clones that have expanded.

TRBV12-2	NA	NA	TRBJ2-3	16	CASRLEKDSGTDTQYF	TGTGCAAGTCGCTTAGAAAAGGACTCTGGCACAGATACGCAGTATTTT
TRBV5-1	TRBD2	NA	TRBJ2-3	16	CASSFNRGGPTDTQYF	TGCGCCAGCAGCTTTAATCGGGGGGGCCCCACAGATACGCAGTATTTT
TRBV6-5	TRBD1	NA	TRBJ1-2	14	CASSQGQGRYGYTF	TGTGCCAGCAGCCAAGGACAGGGCCGCTATGGCTACACCTTC
TRBV29-1	TRBD1	NA	TRBJ1-4	13	CSAFQGVGEKLFF	TGCAGCGCTTTTCAGGGGGTGGGCGAAAAACTGTTTTTT
TRBV30	TRBD2	NA	TRBJ2-1	14	CAWEDGGGYNEQFF	TGTGCCTGGGAGGACGGCGGGGGTTACAATGAGCAGTTCTTC
TRBV9	NA	NA	TRBJ1-1	13	CASSVGPNTEAFF	TGTGCCAGCAGCGTAGGGCCGAACACTGAAGCTTTCTTT
TRBV5-4	TRBD2	once	TRBJ2-1	15	CASSPTSDHYNEQFF	TGTGCCAGCAGCCCCACTAGCGACCATTACAATGAGCAGTTCTTC
TRBV4-1	TRBD2	NA	TRBJ2-5	16	CASSPKLGLAEETQYF	TGCGCCAGCAGCCCCAAATTAGGACTAGCGGAAGAGACCCAGTACTTC
TRBV7-3	NA	NA	TRBJ2-1	15	CASSLGPGVYNEQFF	TGTGCCAGCAGCTTGGGTCCCGGAGTCTACAATGAGCAGTTCTTC
TRBV7-8	TRBD2	NA	TRBJ2-3	15	CASSPIGTSGKTQYF	TGTGCCAGCAGCCCCATTGGGACTAGCGGGAAGACGCAGTATTTT
TRBV6-4	NA	NA	TRBJ1-4	16	CASSDSVRVYSEKLFF	TGTGCCAGCAGTGACTCTGTCAGGGTGTATTCAGAAAAACTGTTTTTT
TRBV18	NA	NA	TRBJ1-4	13	CASSPGPNEGLFF	TGTGCCAGCTCACCAGGGCCGAACGAGGGACTGTTTTTT
TRBV5-4	TRBD2	NA	TRBJ2-4	14	CASSLSGTTNIQYF	TGTGCCAGCAGCTTGAGCGGGACTACAAACATTCAGTACTTC
TRBV15	TRBD2	NA	TRBJ2-7	14	CATSSSGRGYEQYF	TGTGCCACCAGCAGCAGCGGGAGAGGTTACGAGCAGTACTTC
TRBV5-5	NA	NA	TRBJ1-2	12	CASAGRSIANTF	TGTGCCAGCGCGGGACGGAGTATCGCGAATACCTTC
TRBV30	NA	NA	TRBJ1-5	15	CAWRRVGPWVRPQHF	TGTGCCTGGAGACGGGTCGGCCCGTGGGTACGGCCCCAGCATTTT
TRBV19	NA	NA	TRBJ1-4	15	CASSAGTGTLGKLFF	TGTGCCAGTAGTGCTGGAACAGGCACTTTGGGAAAACTGTTTTTT
TRBV10-3	TRBD1	NA	TRBJ1-2	11	CAGNRGYGYTF	TGTGCCGGGAACAGGGGATATGGCTACACCTTC
TRBV9	TRBD2	NA	TRBJ2-5	16	CASSVGSGGAKETQYF	TGTGCCAGCAGCGTAGGTAGCGGGGGGGCCAAGGAGACCCAGTACTTC
TRBV2	NA	NA	TRBJ1-2	13	CASSDWSNYGYTF	TGTGCCAGCAGTGATTGGAGCAACTATGGCTACACCTTC
TRBV7-9	NA	NA	TRBJ2-5	11	CASSLARITYF	TGTGCCAGCAGCTTAGCGAGAATCACCTACTTC
TRBV6-1	NA	NA	TRBJ1-2	13	CASSVDRNYGYTF	TGTGCCAGCAGTGTGGACAGAAACTATGGCTACACCTTC
TRBV6-5	TRBD1	NA	TRBJ1-1	14	CAARTGGGNTEAFF	TGTGCCGCGAGAACAGGGGGTGGGAACACTGAAGCTTTCTTT
TRBV6-5	TRBD1	once	TRBJ1-2	13	CASSKTGERGYTF	TGTGCCAGCAGTAAGACAGGGGAGCGTGGCTACACCTTC